Presented here are 18 T cell receptor beta chains from one specimen sequenced in a study of cytomegalovirus exposure and HLA in healthy donors. The PCR was carried out with 60 Vbeta primers and 13 Jbeta primers. Only in-frame clones appear in the TCRdb table, and some are missing; sequencing was by immunoSEQ multiplex PCR. The repertoire holds 130,000 or so clones, roughly 9.6% seen once, with about 6.7% in the top ten. Sample: PBMCs. These receptor sequences come from a woman between 40 and 55 years old in good health and CMV-seropositive.

In the case of this clone: An end of the junction does not agree with germline; a read error may underlie this. The chain is built from TRBV6-1 and TRBJ2-7; no clear D gene. Germline V gives CDR1 MNHNS, CDR2 SASEGT. This CDR3 has 12 residues. CDR3 sequence (DNA): TGTGCAAGCAGTGAAGAGCTCTGGGCGCAGTACTTC. Translating gives CASSEELWAQYF.

This rearrangement joins TRBV7-9 to TRBJ1-2, with 7 bases lining up with TRBD1. With V trimmed by 5 bases and J by 4 bases, 1 base remained unmatched. This CDR3 is built from 12 residues. Germline assignment: CDR1 SEHNR and CDR2 FQNEAQ (reference sequence). CDR3 sequence reads: CASSRDSYGYTF. CDR3 in DNA: TGTGCCAGCAGCCGGGACAGCTATGGCTACACCTTC.

The CDR3 is CASILSAGGRETQYF. CDR3 DNA sequence: TGTGCCAGCATTCTGTCGGCAGGGGGTCGAGAGACCCAGTACTTC. The gene calls are TRBV5-6 and TRBJ2-5, with 7 bases that match TRBD1. J gave up 4 bases and V 6 bases, and 12 bases lay outside the gene matches. Germline CDR1 and CDR2: SGHDT and YYEEEE. The length of the CDR3 is 15 residues. Looking up the rest from reference TRBV5-6 and TRBJ2-5 gives the full variable domain: DAGVTQSPTHLIKTRGQQVTLRCSPKSGHDTVSWYQQALGQGPQFIFQYYEEEERQRGNFPDRFSGHQFPNYSSELNVNALLLGDSALYLCASILSAGGRETQYFGPGTRLLVL.

This chain joins TRBV9 and TRBJ2-5, with D possibly being TRBD2 (6 bases). The CDR3 sequence is 15 residues long. Germline V gene sequence: CDR1 SGDLS, CDR2 YYNGEE. V lost 0 bases and J lost 2, with 11 bases in between. In DNA form, the CDR3 reads TGTGCCAGCAGCGTAGGGCGGGGACGACAAGAGACCCAGTACTTC. This codes for CASSVGRGRQETQYF.

This clone was seen more than once but under ten times. The rearrangement links TRBV6-5 to TRBJ1-4; D not certain. CDR3 length: 15 residues. V lost 6 bases, J lost 4 bases, and 15 bases lay in between. CDR1 is MNHEY, CDR2 SVGAGI, per germline. The CDR3: CASRSSGAFNEKLFF. The CDR3 DNA sequence: TGTGCCAGCAGATCCTCAGGTGCCTTTAATGAAAAACTGTTTTTT.

This clone was found a few times. The gene calls are TRBV19 and TRBJ1-2; D is unresolved. This CDR3 has 12 amino acids. V lost 2 bases and J lost 5, with 6 bases in between. Germline V lookup: CDR1 LNHDA, CDR2 SQIVND (reference sequence). CDR3 in DNA: TGTGCCAGTAGTATATTCAGTTATGGCTACACCTTC. Its translation: CASSIFSYGYTF.

In its sample, this clone ranks as large. In nucleotides, the CDR3 is TGTGCCAGCACCCTGACCCTAAGGGGTGAAGCTTTCTTT. Its translation is CASTLTLRGEAFF. This chain connects TRBV6-1 to TRBJ1-1, with D perhaps matching TRBD1 (5 bases). This CDR3 is built from 13 residues. CDR1 and CDR2 from the germline V gene are MNHNS and SASEGT. The germline V and J ends were trimmed by 7 bases and 7 bases, with 16 bases remaining between them.

The chain has TRBV29-1 and TRBJ1-2; TRBD1 might be the D (5 bases). V lost 6 bases, J lost 6 bases, and 17 bases lay in between. Germline CDR1 and CDR2: SQVTM and ANQGSEA. The CDR3 runs 13 residues. The CDR3 protein is CSVQDPGLHGYTF. CDR3 DNA sequence: TGCAGCGTCCAAGACCCGGGACTTCATGGCTACACCTTC.

This clone was seen a handful of times. The V gene is TRBV10-3, the J gene TRBJ2-6; 7 bases align to TRBD1. The CDR3 is made up of 17 amino acids. The germline V gene encodes CDR1 ENHRY and CDR2 SYGVKD. The ends lost 6 bases at V and 0 bases at J; junction bases unmatched: 8. CDR3 nucleotide sequence: TGTGCCATCAGCCGGGACAGCACACGCTCTGGGGCCAACGTCCTGACTTTC. As protein: CAISRDSTRSGANVLTF.

The chain employs TRBV27 and TRBJ2-1, with TRBD1 matching 10 bases. The CDR3 sequence is 17 residues long. V lost 4 bases to trimming and J lost 1 base; unmatched junction nucleotides: 7. Germline V gene data show CDR1 as MNHEY and CDR2 as SMNVEV (reference sequence). CDR3 amino acids: CASSSGQGFGSYNEQFF. The CDR3 DNA follows: TGTGCCAGCAGTTCGGGACAGGGGTTCGGGTCCTACAATGAGCAGTTCTTC.

This clone was counted only a few times. The rearrangement joins TRBV6-6 to TRBJ2-3; D unclear. With 7 bases removed from V and 2 bases from J, the gap between germline ends came to 16 bases. The CDR3 totals 15 residues. The V gene's germline CDR1 is MNHNY and CDR2 SVGAGI (reference sequence). The CDR3 here is CASNQDSQLTDTQYF. The DNA for the CDR3 is TGTGCCAGCAATCAAGACTCCCAACTCACAGATACGCAGTATTTT.

This clone was counted between two and nine times. The chain recombines TRBV2 with TRBJ2-2; 10 bases line up with TRBD2. The ends lost 6 bases at V and 6 bases at J; junction bases unmatched: 7. This CDR3 has 15 amino acids. Germline CDR1 and CDR2: SNHLY and FYNNEI. This CDR3 reads CASSLLAGASGELFF. The CDR3 DNA reads TGTGCCAGCAGCCTCCTAGCGGGGGCCTCCGGGGAGCTGTTTTTT.

This clone was counted a few times. The V gene is TRBV7-9, the J gene TRBJ1-4, with 7 bases identical to TRBD1. Per the germline V gene, CDR1 is SEHNR and CDR2 is FQNEAQ (reference sequence). V trimming: 5 bases; J trimming: 7 bases; junction bases outside the gene matches: 4. The CDR3 sequence is 13 residues long. CDR3 in amino acids: CASSLNRGEKLFF. In DNA, the CDR3 is TGTGCCAGCAGCCTTAACAGGGGTGAAAAACTGTTTTTT.

This clone was seen a few times. This sequence joins TRBV7-6 and TRBJ1-4, with D unresolved. CDR3 length: 14 amino acids. V was trimmed by 1 base and J by 8 bases, leaving 11 bases between them. Germline-derived CDR1 and CDR2 are SGHVS and FNYEAQ. CDR3 in amino acids: CASSLGPSEEKLFF. CDR3 nucleotide sequence: TGTGCCAGCAGCTTAGGGCCGTCGGAGGAAAAACTGTTTTTT.

V gene TRBV10-3 combines with J gene TRBJ1-2; tentative D call: TRBD1 (5 bases). The ends were cut back, 2 bases at V and 5 bases at J, with 9 bases in the middle. This CDR3 is 13 amino acids long. Germline V gives CDR1 ENHRY, CDR2 SYGVKD. CDR3 in amino acids: CAISEGSGYGYTF. CDR3 bases: TGTGCCATCAGTGAGGGGTCAGGGTATGGCTACACCTTC.

This clone was detected only a few times. This chain connects TRBV27 to TRBJ2-7; D may be TRBD1 (6 bases). Germline CDR1 MNHEY, CDR2 SMNVEV (reference sequence). There are 18 residues in the CDR3. V was cut by 6 bases and J by 0 bases, with 24 bases left in between. This CDR3 reads CASSRMKGLRGSSYEQYF. In DNA form, the CDR3 reads TGTGCCAGCAGCCGCATGAAGGGCCTCAGGGGAAGCTCCTACGAGCAGTACTTC.

V usage is TRBV5-6 and J usage is TRBJ2-1; TRBD1 matches at 9 bases. Unmatched junction bases numbered 2, after V lost 3 bases and J lost 1 base. The CDR3 length is 15 residues. In germline, CDR1 is SGHDT, CDR2 YYEEEE. The CDR3 protein is CASSSGQGSYNEQFF. CDR3 coding DNA: TGTGCCAGCAGCTCGGGACAGGGATCCTACAATGAGCAGTTCTTC.

Only a few counts were recorded for this clone. J is TRBJ1-2 and V is TRBV27; TRBD1 aligns across 8 bases. Germline CDR1 MNHEY, CDR2 SMNVEV (reference sequence). With V trimmed by 2 bases and J by 8 bases, 4 bases remained unmatched. The CDR3 has 13 amino acids. DNA of the CDR3: TGTGCCAGCAGTTTAATACAGGGGGGCGGCTACACCTTC. It specifies CASSLIQGGGYTF.